This T cell receptor (beta chain) derives from a study of blood T cell repertoires in COVID-19. About the research overall: There were acute and convalescent COVID-19 samples, and they came from the United States, Italy and Spain. Sources were T cells, B-cell-depleted T cells, or PBMCs; the material itself was cDNA or gDNA.

Methods used by the authors: By means of reference gene primer amplification, nucleated cell counts were estimated. Here immunoSEQ multiplex PCR was the method, and the copy in TCRdb shows in-frame clones only, minus some. The D gene and trimming were derived from the DNA, and the V and J assignments and clone size from that table. The table records 150,000 to 200,000 clones, nearly 90% of them present only once. Germline CDR1 SEHNR, CDR2 FQNEAQ (reference sequence). The trim removed 1 base at V and 7 bases at J, leaving 3 bases unmatched. This CDR3 has 14 residues. The chain employs TRBV7-9 and TRBJ2-3; 9 bases map to TRBD2. Specimen: peripheral blood. The TCR was taken from a man aged 50-59 years with acute or convalescent COVID-19. CDR3 bases: TGTGCCAGCAGCTTAGATCTAGCGGGGTATACGCAGTATTTT. Translation gives CASSLDLAGYTQYF.